This T cell receptor beta chain was captured in a study of beta chain features in type 1 diabetes. Findings and caveats of the study: Shorter TCRB CDR3s, moderately but significantly so, marked every one of the four CD4+ subsets in Type 1 diabetes patients.

By way of CD45RO/CCR7/CD25/CD127/CD95/CD27, the CD4+ regulatory, stem cell-like memory, central memory and naive cells were sorted. Each sorted fraction was over 95% pure. Sequenced material consisted of expressed TCRB transcripts (all of the isolated RNA was reverse transcribed). The assay was immunoSEQ multiplex PCR, and TCRdb's table has in-frame clones only and misses some. Found here are around 500,000 clones, roughly 10% of them singletons; the top ten hold roughly 0.046%. CDR1 and CDR2 from the germline V gene are MGHDK and SYGVNS. Unmatched junction bases numbered 16, after V lost 8 bases and J lost 8 bases. This CDR3 comprises 17 residues. This clone was counted a few times. The antigen is not known.

This receptor was taken from a young woman in good health. Sequenced material: naive CD4+ T cells from blood. The chain carries TRBV25-1 and TRBJ2-1; 12 bases match TRBD2. The CDR3: CASREGVTSGRNHEQFF. In DNA form, the CDR3 reads TGTGCCAGCCGCGAGGGGGTGACTAGCGGGAGAAACCATGAGCAGTTCTTC.